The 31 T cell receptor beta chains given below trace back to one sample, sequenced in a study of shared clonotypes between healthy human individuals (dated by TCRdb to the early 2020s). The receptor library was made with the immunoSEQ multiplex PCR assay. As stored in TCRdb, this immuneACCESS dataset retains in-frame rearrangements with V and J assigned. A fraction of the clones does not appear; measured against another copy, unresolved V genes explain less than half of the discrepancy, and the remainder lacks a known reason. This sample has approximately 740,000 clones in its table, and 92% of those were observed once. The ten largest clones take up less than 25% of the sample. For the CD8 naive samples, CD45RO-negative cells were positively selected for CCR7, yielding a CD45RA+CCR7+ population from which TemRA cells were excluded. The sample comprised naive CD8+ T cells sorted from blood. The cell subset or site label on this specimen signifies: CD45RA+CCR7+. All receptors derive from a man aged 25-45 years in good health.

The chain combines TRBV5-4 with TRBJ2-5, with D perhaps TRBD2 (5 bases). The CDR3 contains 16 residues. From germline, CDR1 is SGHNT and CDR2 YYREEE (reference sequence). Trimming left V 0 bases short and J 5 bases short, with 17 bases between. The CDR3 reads CASSLEALGAGETQYF. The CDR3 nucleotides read TGTGCCAGCAGCTTGGAGGCCCTGGGAGCAGGCGAGACCCAGTACTTC. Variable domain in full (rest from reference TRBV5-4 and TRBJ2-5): ETGVTQSPTHLIKTRGQQVTLRCSSQSGHNTVSWYQQALGQGPQFIFQYYREEENGRGNFPPRFSGLQFPNYSSELNVNALELDDSALYLCASSLEALGAGETQYFGPGTRLLVL.

CDR3 loop: CASSFRTAETQYF. CDR3 coding DNA: TGTGCCAGCAGCTTCCGGACAGCCGAGACCCAGTACTTC. The V gene is TRBV7-9, the J gene TRBJ2-5; weak D call: TRBD1 (6 bases). The germline V gene encodes CDR1 SEHNR and CDR2 FQNEAQ (reference sequence). The V end was cut by 3 bases, the J end by 5 bases, with 10 bases between. CDR3 length: 13 residues.

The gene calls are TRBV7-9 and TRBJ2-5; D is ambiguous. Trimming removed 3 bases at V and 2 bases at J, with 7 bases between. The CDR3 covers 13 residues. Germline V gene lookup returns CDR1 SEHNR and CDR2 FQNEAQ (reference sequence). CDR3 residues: CASSLSEQETQYF. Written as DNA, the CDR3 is TGTGCCAGCAGCTTGAGCGAGCAAGAGACCCAGTACTTC.

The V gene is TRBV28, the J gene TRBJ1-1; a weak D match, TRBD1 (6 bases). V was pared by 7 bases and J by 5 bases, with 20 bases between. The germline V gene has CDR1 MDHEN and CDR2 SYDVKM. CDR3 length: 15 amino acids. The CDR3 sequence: CASKSKSGTRTEAFF. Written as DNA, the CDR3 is TGTGCCAGCAAATCAAAATCCGGGACACGTACTGAAGCTTTCTTT.

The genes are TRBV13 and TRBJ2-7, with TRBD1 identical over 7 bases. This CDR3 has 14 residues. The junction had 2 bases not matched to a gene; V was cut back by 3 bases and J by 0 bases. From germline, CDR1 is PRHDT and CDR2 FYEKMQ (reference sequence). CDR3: CASSLGQPSYEQYF. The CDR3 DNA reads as TGTGCCAGCAGCTTGGGACAGCCCTCCTACGAGCAGTACTTC.

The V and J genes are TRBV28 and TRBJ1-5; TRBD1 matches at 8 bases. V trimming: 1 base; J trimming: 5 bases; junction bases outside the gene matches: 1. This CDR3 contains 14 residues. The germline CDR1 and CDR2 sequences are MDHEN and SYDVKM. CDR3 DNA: TGTGCCAGCAGTTTATCGGACAGGGATCAGCCCCAGCATTTT. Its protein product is CASSLSDRDQPQHF.

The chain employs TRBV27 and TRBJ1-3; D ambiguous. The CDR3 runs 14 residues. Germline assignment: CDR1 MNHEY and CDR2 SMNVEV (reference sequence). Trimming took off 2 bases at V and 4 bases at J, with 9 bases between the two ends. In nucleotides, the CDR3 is TGTGCCAGCAGTTTAGGAGGGATCGGAAACACCATATATTTT. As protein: CASSLGGIGNTIYF.

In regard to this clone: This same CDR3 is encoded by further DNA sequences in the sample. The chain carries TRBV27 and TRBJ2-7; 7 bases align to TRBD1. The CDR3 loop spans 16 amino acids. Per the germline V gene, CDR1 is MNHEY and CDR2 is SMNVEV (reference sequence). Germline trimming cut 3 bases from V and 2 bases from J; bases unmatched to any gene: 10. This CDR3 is CASSFSGGDRPYEQYF. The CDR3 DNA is TGTGCCAGCAGTTTTAGTGGTGGGGACAGACCCTACGAGCAGTACTTC.

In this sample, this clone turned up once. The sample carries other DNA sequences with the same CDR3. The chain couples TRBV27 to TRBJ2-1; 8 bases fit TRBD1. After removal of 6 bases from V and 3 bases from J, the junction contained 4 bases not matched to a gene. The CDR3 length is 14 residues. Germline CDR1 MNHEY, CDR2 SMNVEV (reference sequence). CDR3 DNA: TGTGCCAGCAGCTGGACAGGGAACTACAATGAGCAGTTCTTC. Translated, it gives CASSWTGNYNEQFF.

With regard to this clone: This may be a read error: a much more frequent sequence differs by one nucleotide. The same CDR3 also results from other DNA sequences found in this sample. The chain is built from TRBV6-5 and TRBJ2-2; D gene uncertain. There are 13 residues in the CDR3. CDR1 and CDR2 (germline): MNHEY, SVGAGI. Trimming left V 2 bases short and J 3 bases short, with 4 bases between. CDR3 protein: CASSYGDTGELFF. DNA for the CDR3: TGTGCCAGCAGTTACGGGGACACCGGGGAGCTGTTTTTT.

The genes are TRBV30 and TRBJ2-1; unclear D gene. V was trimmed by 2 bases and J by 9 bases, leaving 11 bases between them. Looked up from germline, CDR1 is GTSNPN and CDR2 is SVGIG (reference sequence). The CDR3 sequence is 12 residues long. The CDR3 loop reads CAWSPLAGEQFF. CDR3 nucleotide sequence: TGTGCCTGGAGTCCATTAGCTGGTGAGCAGTTCTTC.

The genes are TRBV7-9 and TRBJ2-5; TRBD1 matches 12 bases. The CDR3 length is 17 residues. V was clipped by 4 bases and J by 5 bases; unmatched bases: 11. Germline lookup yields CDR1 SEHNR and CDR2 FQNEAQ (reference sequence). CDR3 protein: CASSSWDRGRLEETQYF. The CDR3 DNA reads TGTGCCAGCAGCTCCTGGGACAGGGGGCGCCTAGAGGAGACCCAGTACTTC.

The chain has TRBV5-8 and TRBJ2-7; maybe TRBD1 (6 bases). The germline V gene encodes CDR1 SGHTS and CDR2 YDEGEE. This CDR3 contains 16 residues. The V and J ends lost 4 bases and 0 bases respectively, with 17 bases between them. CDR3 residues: CASSGIQNRDSYEQYF. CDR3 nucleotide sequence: TGTGCCAGCAGCGGTATTCAGAACAGGGACTCCTACGAGCAGTACTTC.

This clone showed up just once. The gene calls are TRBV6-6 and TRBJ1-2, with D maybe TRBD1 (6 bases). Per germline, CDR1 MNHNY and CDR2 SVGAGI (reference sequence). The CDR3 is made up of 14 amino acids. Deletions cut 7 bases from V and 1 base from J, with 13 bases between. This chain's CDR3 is CASTGHPHNYGYTF. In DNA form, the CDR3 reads TGTGCCAGCACGGGACATCCCCATAACTATGGCTACACCTTC.

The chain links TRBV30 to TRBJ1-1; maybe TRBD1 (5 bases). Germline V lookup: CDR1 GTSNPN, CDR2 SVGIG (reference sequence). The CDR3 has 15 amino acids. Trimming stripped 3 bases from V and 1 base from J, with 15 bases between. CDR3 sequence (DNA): TGTGCCTGGAGAGGGAGGGCAGGGAGGAACACTGAAGCTTTCTTT. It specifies CAWRGRAGRNTEAFF.

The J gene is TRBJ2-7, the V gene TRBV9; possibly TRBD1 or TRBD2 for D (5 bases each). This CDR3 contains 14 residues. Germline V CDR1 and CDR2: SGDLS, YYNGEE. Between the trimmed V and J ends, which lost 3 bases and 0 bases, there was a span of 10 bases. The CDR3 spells CASSAGPNSYEQYF. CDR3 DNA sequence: TGTGCCAGCAGCGCGGGACCCAACTCCTACGAGCAGTACTTC.

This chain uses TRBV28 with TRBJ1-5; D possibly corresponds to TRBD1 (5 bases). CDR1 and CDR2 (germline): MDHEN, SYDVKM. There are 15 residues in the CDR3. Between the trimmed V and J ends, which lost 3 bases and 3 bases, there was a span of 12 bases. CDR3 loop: CASSFPGRINQPQHF. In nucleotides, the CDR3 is TGTGCCAGCAGTTTCCCAGGGCGGATCAATCAGCCCCAGCATTTT.

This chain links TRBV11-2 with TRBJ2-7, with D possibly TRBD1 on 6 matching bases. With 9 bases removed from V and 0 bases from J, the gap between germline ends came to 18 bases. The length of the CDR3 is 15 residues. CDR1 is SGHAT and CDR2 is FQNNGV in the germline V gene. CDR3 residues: CASQETGTYSYEQYF. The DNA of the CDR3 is TGTGCCAGTCAAGAGACCGGGACATACTCCTACGAGCAGTACTTC.

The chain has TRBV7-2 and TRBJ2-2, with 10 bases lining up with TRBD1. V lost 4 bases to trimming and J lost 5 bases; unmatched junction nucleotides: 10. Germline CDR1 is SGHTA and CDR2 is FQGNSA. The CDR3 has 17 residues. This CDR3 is CASSSSAGTGATGELFF. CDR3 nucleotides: TGTGCCAGCAGCTCCTCGGCCGGGACAGGGGCGACCGGGGAGCTGTTTTTT.

CDR3 DNA: TGTGCCATCGGCAGGGAGGATGAAAAACTGTTTTTT. It yields the protein CAIGREDEKLFF. The chain combines TRBV10-3 with TRBJ1-4; weak D call: TRBD1 (5 bases). V gave up 8 bases and J gave up 6 bases, with 10 bases separating them. CDR1 and CDR2 from the germline V gene are ENHRY and SYGVKD. The CDR3 length is 12 residues.

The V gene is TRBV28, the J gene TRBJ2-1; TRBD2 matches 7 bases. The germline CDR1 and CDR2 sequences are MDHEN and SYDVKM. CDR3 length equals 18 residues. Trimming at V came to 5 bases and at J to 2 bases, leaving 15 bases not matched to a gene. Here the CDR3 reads CASSTVLGGTTPYNEQFF. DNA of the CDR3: TGTGCCAGCAGTACCGTCTTGGGCGGGACTACCCCCTACAATGAGCAGTTCTTC. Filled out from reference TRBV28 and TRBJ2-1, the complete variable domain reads DVKVTQSSRYLVKRTGEKVFLECVQDMDHENMFWYRQDPGLGLRLIYFSYDVKMKEKGDIPEGYSVSREKKERFSLILESASTNQTSMYLCASSTVLGGTTPYNEQFFGPGTRLTVL.

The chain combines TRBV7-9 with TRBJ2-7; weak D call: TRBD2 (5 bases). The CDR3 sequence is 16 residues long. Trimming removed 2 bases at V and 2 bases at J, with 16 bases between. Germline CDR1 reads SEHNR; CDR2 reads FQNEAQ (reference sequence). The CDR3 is CASSLKGSLGAYEQYF. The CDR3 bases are TGTGCCAGCAGCTTAAAAGGGTCCCTGGGAGCCTACGAGCAGTACTTC.

Here the CDR3 DNA reads TGTGCCAGCAACCCGGGACTAGCGGGGTACAATGAGCAGTTCTTC. Translated: CASNPGLAGYNEQFF. The rearrangement joins TRBV28 to TRBJ2-1; 13 bases are shared with TRBD2. The V gene end was trimmed by 7 bases and the J gene end by 4 bases; junction bases not matched to a gene: 4. The CDR3 has 15 amino acids. Looked up from germline, CDR1 is MDHEN and CDR2 is SYDVKM.

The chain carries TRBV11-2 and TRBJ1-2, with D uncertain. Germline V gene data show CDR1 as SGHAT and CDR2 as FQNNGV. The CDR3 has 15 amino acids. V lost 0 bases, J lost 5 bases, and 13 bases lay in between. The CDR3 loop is CASSLDSSPLYGYTF. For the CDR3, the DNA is TGTGCCAGCAGCTTAGACAGCTCCCCCTTGTATGGCTACACCTTC.

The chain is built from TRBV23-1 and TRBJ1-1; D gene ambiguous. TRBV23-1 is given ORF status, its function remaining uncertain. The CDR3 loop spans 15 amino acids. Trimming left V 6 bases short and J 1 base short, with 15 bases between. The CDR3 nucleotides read TGCGCCAGCAGCCTTCAGACCCCGAGGAACACTGAAGCTTTCTTT. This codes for CASSLQTPRNTEAFF.

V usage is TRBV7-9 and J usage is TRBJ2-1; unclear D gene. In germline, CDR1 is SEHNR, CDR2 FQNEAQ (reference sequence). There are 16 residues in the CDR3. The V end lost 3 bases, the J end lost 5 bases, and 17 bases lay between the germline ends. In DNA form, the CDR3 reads TGTGCCAGCAGCTTTTGGGGTTTTAAGGAAAACAATGAGCAGTTCTTC. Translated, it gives CASSFWGFKENNEQFF.

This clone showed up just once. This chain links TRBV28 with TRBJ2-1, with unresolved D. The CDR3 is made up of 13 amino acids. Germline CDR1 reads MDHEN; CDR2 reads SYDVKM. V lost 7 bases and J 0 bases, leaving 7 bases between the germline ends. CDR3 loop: CASIEGSYNEQFF. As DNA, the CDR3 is TGTGCCAGCATCGAAGGCTCCTACAATGAGCAGTTCTTC.

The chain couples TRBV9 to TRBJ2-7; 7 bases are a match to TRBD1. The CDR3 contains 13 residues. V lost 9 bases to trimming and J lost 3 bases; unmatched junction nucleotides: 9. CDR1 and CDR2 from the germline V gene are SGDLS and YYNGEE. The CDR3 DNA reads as TGTGCCACCCCCCAGGGGGAAATCTACGAGCAGTACTTC. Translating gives CATPQGEIYEQYF.

The CDR3 here is CASSPGTSGLYEQYF. The CDR3 DNA follows: TGCGCCAGCAGCCCCGGGACTAGCGGACTGTACGAGCAGTACTTC. This chain joins TRBV5-1 and TRBJ2-7; 11 bases map to TRBD2. Trimming at V came to 4 bases and at J to 4 bases, leaving 7 bases not matched to a gene. Germline loops: CDR1 SGHRS, CDR2 YFSETQ. This CDR3 is 15 amino acids long.

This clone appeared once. Written as DNA, the CDR3 is TGTGCCAGCAGTACCTCCTCCGGGACAGGGGCCAACGAGCAGTACTTC. Translating it yields CASSTSSGTGANEQYF. V is TRBV28 and J is TRBJ2-7; 10 nucleotides agree with TRBD1. CDR1 is MDHEN, CDR2 SYDVKM, per germline. J lost 5 bases, V lost 5 bases, and 12 bases had no gene match. The CDR3 loop spans 16 amino acids.

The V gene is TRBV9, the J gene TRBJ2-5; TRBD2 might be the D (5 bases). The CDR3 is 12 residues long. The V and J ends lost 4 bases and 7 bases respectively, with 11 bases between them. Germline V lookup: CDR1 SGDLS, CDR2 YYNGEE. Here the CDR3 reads CASSYTGGTQYF. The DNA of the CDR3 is TGTGCCAGCAGCTATACCGGAGGGACCCAGTACTTC.